Detailed here is one T cell receptor (beta chain). The sample comes from a study of cytotoxic CD8 clonotypes in ibrutinib-treated CLL. The repertoire was sequenced with immunoSEQ multiplex PCR; TCRdb's copy has only in-frame clones and lacks some. The table includes roughly 110,000 clones, 55% to 75% detected once. This TCR was sampled from a human donor with chronic lymphocytic leukemia. Material: PBMCs, obtained after 24 months of ibrutinib treatment.

The CDR3 sequence: CASSPQNTGELFF. CDR3 nucleotide sequence: TGCGCCAGCAGCCCTCAAAACACCGGGGAGCTGTTTTTT. V usage is TRBV5-1 and J usage is TRBJ2-2; D unresolved. Germline assignment: CDR1 SGHRS and CDR2 YFSETQ. This CDR3 region has 13 residues. V was cut by 4 bases and J by 2 bases, with 6 bases left in between.